This TCR beta chain was profiled in a study of T cell changes during pregnancy in multiple sclerosis. CDR3 length equals 14 residues. Looked up from germline, CDR1 is MNHNS and CDR2 is SASEGT. This clone has just a few counts. The junction and the germline gene differ at one end; a read error may be behind it. Data came from immunoSEQ multiplex PCR; TCRdb stores just in-frame clones and leaves some out. The sample shows tens of thousands of clones, approximately 90% of them seen only once. The sample in question was peripheral blood, obtained in the first trimester of pregnancy. The chain combines TRBV6-1 with TRBJ1-3, with TRBD1 as a possible D gene (6 bases). This sequence was found in a female donor in good health, enrolled as a control in a pregnancy study. The CDR3 here is CASREGGGTNTIYF. DNA of the CDR3: TGTGCCAGCAGGGAAGGGGGGGGCACGAACACCATATATTTT.